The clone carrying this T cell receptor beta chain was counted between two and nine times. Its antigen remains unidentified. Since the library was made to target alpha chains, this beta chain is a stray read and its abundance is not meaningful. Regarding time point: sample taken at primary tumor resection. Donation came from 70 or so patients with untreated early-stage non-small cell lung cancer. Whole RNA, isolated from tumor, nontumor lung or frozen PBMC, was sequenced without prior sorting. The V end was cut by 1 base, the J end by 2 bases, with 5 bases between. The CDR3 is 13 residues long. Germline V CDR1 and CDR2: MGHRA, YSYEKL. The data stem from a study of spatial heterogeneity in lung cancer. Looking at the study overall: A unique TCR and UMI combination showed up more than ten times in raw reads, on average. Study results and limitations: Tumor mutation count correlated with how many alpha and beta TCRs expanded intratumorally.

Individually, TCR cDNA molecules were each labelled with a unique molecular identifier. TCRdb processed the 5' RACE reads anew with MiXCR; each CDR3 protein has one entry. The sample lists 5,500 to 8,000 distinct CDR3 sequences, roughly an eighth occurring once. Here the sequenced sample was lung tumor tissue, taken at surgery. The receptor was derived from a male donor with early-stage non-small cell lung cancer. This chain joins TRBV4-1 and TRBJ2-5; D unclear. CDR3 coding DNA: TGCGCCAGCAGCCAAGGTGGGCAAGAGACCCAGTACTTC. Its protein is CASSQGGQETQYF.